This TCR beta chain was identified during a study of blood T cell repertoires in COVID-19. The CDR3 has 14 residues. Trimming stripped 2 bases from V and 4 bases from J, with 10 bases between. Germline lookup yields CDR1 KGHDR and CDR2 SFDVKD. Only in-frame clones appear in the TCRdb table, and some are missing; sequencing was by immunoSEQ multiplex PCR. The data show some 260,000 clones, nearly 90% seen once. Sequencing was carried out using peripheral blood. The chain is built from TRBV24-1 and TRBJ1-2; D not resolved. The clonotype comes from a woman in her thirties or forties who had recovered from COVID-19. The CDR3 here is CATSDSRAPYGYTF. CDR3 DNA sequence: TGTGCCACCAGTGATTCGAGGGCCCCCTATGGCTACACCTTC.